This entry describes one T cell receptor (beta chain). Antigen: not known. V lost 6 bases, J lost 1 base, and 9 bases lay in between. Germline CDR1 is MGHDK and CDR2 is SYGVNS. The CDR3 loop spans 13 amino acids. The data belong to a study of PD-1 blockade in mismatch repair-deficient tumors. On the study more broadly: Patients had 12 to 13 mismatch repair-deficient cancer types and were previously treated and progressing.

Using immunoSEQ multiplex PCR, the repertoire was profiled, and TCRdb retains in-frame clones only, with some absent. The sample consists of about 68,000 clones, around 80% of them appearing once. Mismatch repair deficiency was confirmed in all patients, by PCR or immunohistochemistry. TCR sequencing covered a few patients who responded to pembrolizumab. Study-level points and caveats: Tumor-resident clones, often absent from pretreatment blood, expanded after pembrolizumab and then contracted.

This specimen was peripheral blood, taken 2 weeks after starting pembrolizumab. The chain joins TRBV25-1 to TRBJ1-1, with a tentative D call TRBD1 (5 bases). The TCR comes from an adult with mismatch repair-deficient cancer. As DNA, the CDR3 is TGTGCCAGCAGGGCAGGGACGAACACTGAAGCTTTCTTT. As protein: CASRAGTNTEAFF.